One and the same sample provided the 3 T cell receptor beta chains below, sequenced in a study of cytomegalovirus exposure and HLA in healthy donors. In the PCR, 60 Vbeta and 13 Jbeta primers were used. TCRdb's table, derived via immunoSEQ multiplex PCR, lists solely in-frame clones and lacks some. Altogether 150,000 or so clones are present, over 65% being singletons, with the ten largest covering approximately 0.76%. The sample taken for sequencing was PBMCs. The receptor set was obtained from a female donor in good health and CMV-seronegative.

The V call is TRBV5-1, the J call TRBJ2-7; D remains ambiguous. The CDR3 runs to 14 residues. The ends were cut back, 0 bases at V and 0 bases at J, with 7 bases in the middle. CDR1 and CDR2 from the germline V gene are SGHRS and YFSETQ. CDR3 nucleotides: TGCGCCAGCAGCTTGGGGGCTAACTCCTACGAGCAGTACTTC. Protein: CASSLGANSYEQYF.

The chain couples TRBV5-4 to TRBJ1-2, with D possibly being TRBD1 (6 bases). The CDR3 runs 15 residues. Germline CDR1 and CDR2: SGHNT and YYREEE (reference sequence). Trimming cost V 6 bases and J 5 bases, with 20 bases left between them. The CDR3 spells CASKPPRGQGYGYTF. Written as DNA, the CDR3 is TGTGCCAGCAAACCACCCAGGGGACAAGGATATGGCTACACCTTC.

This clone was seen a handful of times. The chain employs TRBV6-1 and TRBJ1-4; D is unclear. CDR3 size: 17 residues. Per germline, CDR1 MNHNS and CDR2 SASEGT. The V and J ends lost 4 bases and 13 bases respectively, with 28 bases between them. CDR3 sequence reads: CASSAIGEATGSSVLFF. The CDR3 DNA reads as TGTGCCAGCAGTGCGATTGGGGAGGCGACGGGTTCTAGTGTACTGTTTTTT.